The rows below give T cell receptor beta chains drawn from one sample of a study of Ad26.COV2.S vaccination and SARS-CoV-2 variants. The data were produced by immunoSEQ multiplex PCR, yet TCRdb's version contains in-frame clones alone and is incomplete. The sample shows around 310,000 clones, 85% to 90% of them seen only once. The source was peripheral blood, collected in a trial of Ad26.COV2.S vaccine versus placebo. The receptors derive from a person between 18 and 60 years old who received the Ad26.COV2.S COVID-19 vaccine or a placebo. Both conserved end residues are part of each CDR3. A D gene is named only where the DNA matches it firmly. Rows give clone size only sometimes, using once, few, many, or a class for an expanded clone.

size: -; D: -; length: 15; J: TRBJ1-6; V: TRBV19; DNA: TGTGCCAGTAGTATCGCCAGCCCGGGGAATTCACCCCTCCACTTT; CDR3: CASSIASPGNSPLHF
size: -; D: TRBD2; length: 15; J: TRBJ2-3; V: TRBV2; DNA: TGTGCCAGCAGTGAAATGGGACTAGCAGTTGATACGCAGTATTTT; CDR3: CASSEMGLAVDTQYF
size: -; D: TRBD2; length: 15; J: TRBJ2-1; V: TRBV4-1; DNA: TGCGCCAGCAGCCACGGATTAGCGGGAAACAATGAGCAGTTCTTC; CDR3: CASSHGLAGNNEQFF
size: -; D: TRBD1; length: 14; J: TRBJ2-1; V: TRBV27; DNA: TGTGCCAGCAGTTCGGGACAGAATTACAATGAGCAGTTCTTC; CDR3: CASSSGQNYNEQFF
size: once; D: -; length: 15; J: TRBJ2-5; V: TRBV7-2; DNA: TGTGCCAGCAGCTCAGCGGCGGGATCGGTGGAGACCCAGTACTTC; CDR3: CASSSAAGSVETQYF
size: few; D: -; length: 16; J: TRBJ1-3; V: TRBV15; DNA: TGTGCCACCAGCAGAGGCCGTGGACTAACTGGAAACACCATATATTTT; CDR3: CATSRGRGLTGNTIYF
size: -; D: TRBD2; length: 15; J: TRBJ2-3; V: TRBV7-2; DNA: TGTGCCAGCAGCTCGGGACTACCTAGCACAGATACGCAGTATTTT; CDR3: CASSSGLPSTDTQYF
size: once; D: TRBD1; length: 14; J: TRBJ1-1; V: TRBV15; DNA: TGTGCCACCAACCCCGGGACAGGTAACACTGAAGCTTTCTTT; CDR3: CATNPGTGNTEAFF
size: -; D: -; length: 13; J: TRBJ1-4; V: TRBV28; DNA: TGTGCCAGCAGTTACCCGGGGTGGGAAAAACTGTTTTTT; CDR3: CASSYPGWEKLFF
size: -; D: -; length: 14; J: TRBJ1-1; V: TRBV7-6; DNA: TGTGCCAGCAGCCAGGGGAACCAGAACACTGAAGCTTTCTTT; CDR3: CASSQGNQNTEAFF
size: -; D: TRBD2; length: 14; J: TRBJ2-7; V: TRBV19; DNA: TGTGCCAGTAGTATAGAGGGGGGGTACACCGAGCAGTACTTC; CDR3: CASSIEGGYTEQYF
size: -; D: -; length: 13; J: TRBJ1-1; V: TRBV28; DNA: TGTGCCGTACGCGGGGCAGGGAACACTGAAGCTTTCTTT; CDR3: CAVRGAGNTEAFF
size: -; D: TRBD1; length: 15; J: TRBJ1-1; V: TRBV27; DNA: TGTGCCAGCAGTTTAGGCCAGGGGGTTATGACTGAAGCTTTCTTT; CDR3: CASSLGQGVMTEAFF
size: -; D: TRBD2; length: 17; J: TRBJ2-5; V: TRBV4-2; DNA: TGTGCCAGCAGCCAAGAAGGGCTAGCGGGAGAGGGAGAGACCCAGTACTTC; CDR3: CASSQEGLAGEGETQYF
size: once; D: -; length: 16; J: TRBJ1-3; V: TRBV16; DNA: TGTGCCAGCCGGGGGACACGACCTTCCTGGGGAAACACCATATATTTT; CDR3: CASRGTRPSWGNTIYF
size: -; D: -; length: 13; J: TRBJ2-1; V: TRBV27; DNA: TGTGCCAGCAGTTTAGGCAGGTTCGGTGAGCAGTTCTTC; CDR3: CASSLGRFGEQFF
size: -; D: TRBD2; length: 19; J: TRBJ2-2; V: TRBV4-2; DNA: TGTGCCAGCAGCCAGGCAGCTCTCGGGGACTACAGTGGATCCGGGGAGCTGTTTTTT; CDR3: CASSQAALGDYSGSGELFF
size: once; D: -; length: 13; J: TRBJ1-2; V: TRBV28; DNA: TGTGCCAGCAGTGGTCCAGTCGACCCTGGCTACACCTTC; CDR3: CASSGPVDPGYTF
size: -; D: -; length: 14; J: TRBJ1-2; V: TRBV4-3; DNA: TGCGCCAGCAGCCAAGCCCTTCGGGACTATGGCTACACCTTC; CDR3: CASSQALRDYGYTF
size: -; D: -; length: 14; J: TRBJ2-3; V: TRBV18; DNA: TGTGCCAGCTCGCCACAGGGCCCCACAGATACGCAGTATTTT; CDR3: CASSPQGPTDTQYF
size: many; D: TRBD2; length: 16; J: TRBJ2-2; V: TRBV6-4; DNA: TGTGCCAGCAGTGACTCGACTAGCGGGAACACCGGGGAGCTGTTTTTT; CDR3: CASSDSTSGNTGELFF